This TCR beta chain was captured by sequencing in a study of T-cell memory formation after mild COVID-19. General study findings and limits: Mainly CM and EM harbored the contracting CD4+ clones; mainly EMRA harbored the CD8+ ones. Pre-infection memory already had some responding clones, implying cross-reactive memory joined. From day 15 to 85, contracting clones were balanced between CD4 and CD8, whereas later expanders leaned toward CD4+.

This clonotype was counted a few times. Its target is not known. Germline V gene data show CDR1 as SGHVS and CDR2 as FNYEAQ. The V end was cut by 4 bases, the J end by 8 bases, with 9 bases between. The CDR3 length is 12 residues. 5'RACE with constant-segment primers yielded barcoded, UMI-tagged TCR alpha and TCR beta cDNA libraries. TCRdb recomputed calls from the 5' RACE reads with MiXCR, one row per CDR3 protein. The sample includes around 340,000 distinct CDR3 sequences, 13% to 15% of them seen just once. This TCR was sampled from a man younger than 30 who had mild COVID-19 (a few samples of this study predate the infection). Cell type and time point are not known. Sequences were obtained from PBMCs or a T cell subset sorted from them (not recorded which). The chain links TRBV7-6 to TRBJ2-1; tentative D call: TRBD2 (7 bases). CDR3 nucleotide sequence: TGTGCCAGCAGCTGGGGGGGGCATGAGCAGTTCTTC. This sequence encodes CASSWGGHEQFF.